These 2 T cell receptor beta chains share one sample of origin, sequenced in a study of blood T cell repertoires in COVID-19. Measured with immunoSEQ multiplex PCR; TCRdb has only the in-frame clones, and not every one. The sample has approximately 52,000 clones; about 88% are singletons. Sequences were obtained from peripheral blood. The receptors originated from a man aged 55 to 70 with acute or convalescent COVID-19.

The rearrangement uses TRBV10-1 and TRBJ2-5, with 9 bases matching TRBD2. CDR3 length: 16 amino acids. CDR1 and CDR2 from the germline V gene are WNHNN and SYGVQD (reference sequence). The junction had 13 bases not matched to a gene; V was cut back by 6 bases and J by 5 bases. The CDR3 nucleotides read TGCGCCAGCAGCCCGGCCGGAGCGGGAGGCCGGGAGACCCAGTACTTC. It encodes CASSPAGAGGRETQYF.

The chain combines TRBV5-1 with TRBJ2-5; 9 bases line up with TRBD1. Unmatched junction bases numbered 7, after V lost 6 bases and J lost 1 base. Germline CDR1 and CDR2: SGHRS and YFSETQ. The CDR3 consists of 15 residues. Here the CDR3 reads CASTAQGAGQETQYF. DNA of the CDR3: TGCGCCAGCACCGCACAGGGGGCAGGCCAAGAGACCCAGTACTTC.